This entry features one T cell receptor beta chain sequence. Authors' methods: Estimated nucleated cell counts came from reference gene primer amplification. Using immunoSEQ multiplex PCR, the repertoire was profiled, and TCRdb retains in-frame clones only, with some absent. The DNA was the basis for D and trimming; V, J and clone size are from that table. The profile shows some 98,000 clones, 75% to 85% of them singletons. Germline V gene sequence: CDR1 SGDLS, CDR2 YYNGEE. The CDR3 sequence is 15 residues long. With V trimmed by 0 bases and J by 1 base, 1 base remained unmatched. This entry is derived from a study of blood T cell repertoires in COVID-19. Study information: Material from acute and convalescent COVID-19 was sourced from the United States, Italy and Spain. T cells, B-cell-depleted T cells, or PBMCs supplied cDNA or gDNA.

This sequence was found in a man aged 55 to 70 with acute or convalescent COVID-19. This sequence joins TRBV9 and TRBJ2-5; TRBD2 agrees at 9 bases. Sequenced input: peripheral blood. The CDR3 DNA sequence: TGTGCCAGCAGCGTAGGCGGGGGGGCCCAAGAGACCCAGTACTTC. Protein sequence: CASSVGGGAQETQYF. The full variable domain, with the rest looked up from reference TRBV9 and TRBJ2-5, is DSGVTQTPKHLITATGQRVTLRCSPRSGDLSVYWYQQSLDQGLQFLIQYYNGEERAKGNILERFSAQQFPDLHSELNLSSLELGDSALYFCASSVGGGAQETQYFGPGTRLLVL.